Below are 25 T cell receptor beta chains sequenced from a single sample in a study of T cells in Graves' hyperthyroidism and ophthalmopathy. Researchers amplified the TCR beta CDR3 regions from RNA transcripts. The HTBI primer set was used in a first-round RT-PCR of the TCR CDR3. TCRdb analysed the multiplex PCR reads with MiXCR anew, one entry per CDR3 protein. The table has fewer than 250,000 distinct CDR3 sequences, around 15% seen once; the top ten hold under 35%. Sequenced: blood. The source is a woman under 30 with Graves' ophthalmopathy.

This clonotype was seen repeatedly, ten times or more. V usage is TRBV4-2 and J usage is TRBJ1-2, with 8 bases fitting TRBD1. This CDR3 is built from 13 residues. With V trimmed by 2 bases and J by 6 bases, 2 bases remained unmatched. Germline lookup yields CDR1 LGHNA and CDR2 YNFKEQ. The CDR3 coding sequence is TGTGCCAGCAGCCAAAACAGGGGGAATGGCTACACCTTC. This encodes CASSQNRGNGYTF.

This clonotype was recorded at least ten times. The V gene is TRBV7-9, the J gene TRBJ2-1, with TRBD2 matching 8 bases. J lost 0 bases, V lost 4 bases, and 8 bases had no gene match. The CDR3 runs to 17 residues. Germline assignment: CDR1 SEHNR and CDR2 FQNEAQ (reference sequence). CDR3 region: CASSYVAGRASYNEQFF. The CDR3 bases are TGTGCCAGCAGCTACGTAGCCGGGAGGGCCTCCTACAATGAGCAGTTCTTC.

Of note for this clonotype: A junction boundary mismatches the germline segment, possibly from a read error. CDR3 nucleotide sequence: TGTGCCAGCAGCCCGCCTGAGATCTTC. It codes for CASSPPEIF. The chain couples TRBV28 to TRBJ2-1; D gene unclear. The CDR3 extends over 9 amino acids. Germline V gives CDR1 MDHEN, CDR2 SYDVKM.

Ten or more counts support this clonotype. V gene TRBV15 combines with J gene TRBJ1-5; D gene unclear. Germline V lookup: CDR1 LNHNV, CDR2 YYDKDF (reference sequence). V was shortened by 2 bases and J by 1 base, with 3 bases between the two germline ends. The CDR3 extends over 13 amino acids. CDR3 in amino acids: CATSRTSNQPQHF. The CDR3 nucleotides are TGTGCCACCAGCAGAACGAGCAATCAGCCCCAGCATTTT.

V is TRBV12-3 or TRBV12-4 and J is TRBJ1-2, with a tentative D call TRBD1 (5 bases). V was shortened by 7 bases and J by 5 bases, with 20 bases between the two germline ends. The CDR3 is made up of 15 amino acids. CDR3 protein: CASISRRGGIYGYTF. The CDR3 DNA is TGTGCCAGCATCTCCAGGAGGGGAGGGATATATGGCTACACCTTC.

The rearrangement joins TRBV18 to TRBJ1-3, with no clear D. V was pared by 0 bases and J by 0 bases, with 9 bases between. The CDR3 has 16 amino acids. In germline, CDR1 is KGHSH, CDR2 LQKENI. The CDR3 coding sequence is TGTGCCAGCTCACCACCAAGGACCAACTCTGGAAACACCATATATTTT. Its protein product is CASSPPRTNSGNTIYF.

CDR3 bases: TGTGCCAGCAGCGCCAGGACAGGTTCCTACGAGCAGTACTTC. As protein: CASSARTGSYEQYF. V is TRBV7-2 and J is TRBJ2-7; 7 bases align to TRBD1. Trimming removed 5 bases from V and 1 base from J; junction bases left unmatched: 5. CDR1 SGHTA and CDR2 FQGNSA come from the germline V gene. The CDR3 is made up of 14 amino acids.

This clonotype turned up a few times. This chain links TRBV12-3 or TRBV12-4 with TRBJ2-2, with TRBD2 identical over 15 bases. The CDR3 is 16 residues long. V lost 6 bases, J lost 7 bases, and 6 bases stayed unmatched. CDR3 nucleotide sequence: TGTGCCAGCAGCCGGACTAGCGGGGGGGCAGACGGGGAGCTGTTTTTT. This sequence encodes CASSRTSGGADGELFF.

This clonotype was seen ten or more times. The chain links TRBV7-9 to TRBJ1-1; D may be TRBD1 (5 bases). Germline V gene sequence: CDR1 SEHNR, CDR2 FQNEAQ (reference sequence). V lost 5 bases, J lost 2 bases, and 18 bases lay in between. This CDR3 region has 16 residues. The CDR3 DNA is TGTGCCAGCAGCCGTCACAGGCGACAACGAAACACTGAAGCTTTCTTT. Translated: CASSRHRRQRNTEAFF.

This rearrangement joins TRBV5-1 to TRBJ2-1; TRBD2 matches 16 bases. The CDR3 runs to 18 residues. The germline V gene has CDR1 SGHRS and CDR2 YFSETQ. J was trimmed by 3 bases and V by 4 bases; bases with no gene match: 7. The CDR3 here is CASSPGTSGGAFYNEQFF. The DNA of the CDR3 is TGCGCCAGCAGCCCCGGGACTAGCGGGGGGGCGTTCTACAATGAGCAGTTCTTC.

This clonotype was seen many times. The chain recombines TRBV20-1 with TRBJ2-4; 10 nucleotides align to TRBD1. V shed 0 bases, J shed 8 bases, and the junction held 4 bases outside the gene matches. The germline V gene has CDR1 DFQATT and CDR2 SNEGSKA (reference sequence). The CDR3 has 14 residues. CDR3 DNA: TGCAGTGCTAGAGATGGACAGGGGGGAGACATTCAGTACTTC. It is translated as CSARDGQGGDIQYF.

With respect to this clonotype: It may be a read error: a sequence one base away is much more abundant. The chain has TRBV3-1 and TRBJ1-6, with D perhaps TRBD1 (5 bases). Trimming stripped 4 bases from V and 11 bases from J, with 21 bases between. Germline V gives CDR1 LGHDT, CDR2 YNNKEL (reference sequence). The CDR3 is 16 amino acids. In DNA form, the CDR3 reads TGTGCCAGCAGCCTTCTTAGCAGACGGGGGAATACACCCCTCCACTTT. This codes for CASSLLSRRGNTPLHF.

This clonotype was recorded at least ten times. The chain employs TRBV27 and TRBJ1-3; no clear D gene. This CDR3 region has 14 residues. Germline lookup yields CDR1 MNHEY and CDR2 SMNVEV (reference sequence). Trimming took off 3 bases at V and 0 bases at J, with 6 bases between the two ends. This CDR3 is CASSLTNSGNTIYF. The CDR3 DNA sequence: TGTGCCAGCAGTTTGACAAACTCTGGAAACACCATATATTTT.

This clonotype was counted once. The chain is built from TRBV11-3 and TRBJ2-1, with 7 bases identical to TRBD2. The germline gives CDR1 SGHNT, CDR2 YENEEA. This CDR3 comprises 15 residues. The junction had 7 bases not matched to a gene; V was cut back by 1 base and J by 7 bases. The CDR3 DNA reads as TGTGCCAGCAGCTTAGTTGGCGGGAGTGGAAATGAGCAGTTCTTC. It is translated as CASSLVGGSGNEQFF. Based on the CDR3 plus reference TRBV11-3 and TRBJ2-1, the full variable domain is EAGVVQSPRYKIIEKKQPVAFWCNPISGHNTLYWYLQNLGQGPELLIRYENEEAVDDSQLPKDRFSAERLKGVDSTLKIQPAELGDSAVYLCASSLVGGSGNEQFFGPGTRLTVL.

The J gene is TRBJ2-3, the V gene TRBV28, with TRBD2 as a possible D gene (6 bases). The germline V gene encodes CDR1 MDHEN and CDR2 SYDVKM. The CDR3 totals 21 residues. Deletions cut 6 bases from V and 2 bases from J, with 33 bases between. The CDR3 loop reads CASRGEGGYPPFRGTTDTQYF. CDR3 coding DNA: TGTGCCAGCAGGGGTGAGGGCGGCTATCCACCCTTTCGGGGGACCACAGATACGCAGTATTTT. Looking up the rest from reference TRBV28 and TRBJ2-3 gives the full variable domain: DVKVTQSSRYLVKRTGEKVFLECVQDMDHENMFWYRQDPGLGLRLIYFSYDVKMKEKGDIPEGYSVSREKKERFSLILESASTNQTSMYLCASRGEGGYPPFRGTTDTQYFGPGTRLTVL.

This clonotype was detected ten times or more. CDR3 sequence reads: CASSLLVAGVRADTQYF. The DNA for the CDR3 is TGTGCCAGCAGCTTACTCGTCGCGGGAGTTAGGGCAGATACGCAGTATTTT. The rearrangement uses TRBV13 and TRBJ2-3, with TRBD2 identical over 7 bases. The CDR3 has 17 residues. Germline lookup yields CDR1 PRHDT and CDR2 FYEKMQ (reference sequence). With V trimmed by 2 bases and J by 4 bases, 12 bases remained unmatched.

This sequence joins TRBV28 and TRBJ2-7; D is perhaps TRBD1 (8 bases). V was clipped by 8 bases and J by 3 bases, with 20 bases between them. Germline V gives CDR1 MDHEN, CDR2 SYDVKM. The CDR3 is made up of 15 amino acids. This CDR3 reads CASFRTGREFYEQYF. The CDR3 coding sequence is TGTGCCAGCTTCAGGACAGGGAGGGAGTTCTACGAGCAGTACTTC.

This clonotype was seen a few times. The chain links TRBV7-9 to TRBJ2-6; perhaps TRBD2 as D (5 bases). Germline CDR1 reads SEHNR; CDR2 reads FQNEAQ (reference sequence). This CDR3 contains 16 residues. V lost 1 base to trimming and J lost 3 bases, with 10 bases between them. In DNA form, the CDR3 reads TGTGCCAGCAGCTTAGTCACGGGGAGTGGGGCCAACGTCCTGACTTTC. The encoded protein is CASSLVTGSGANVLTF.

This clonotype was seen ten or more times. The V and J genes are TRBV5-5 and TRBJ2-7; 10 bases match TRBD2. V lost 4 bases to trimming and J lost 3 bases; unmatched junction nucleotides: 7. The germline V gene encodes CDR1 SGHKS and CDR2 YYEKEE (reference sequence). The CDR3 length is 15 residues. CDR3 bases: TGTGCCAGCAGCGAGGGACTAGCGACACACTACGAGCAGTACTTC. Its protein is CASSEGLATHYEQYF.

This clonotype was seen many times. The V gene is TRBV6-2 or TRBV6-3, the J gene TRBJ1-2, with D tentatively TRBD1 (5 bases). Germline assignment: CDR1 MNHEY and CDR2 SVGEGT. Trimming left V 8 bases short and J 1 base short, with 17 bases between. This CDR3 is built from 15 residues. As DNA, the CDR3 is TGTGCCAGCCGCTGGGGCGGATCTGATAACTATGGCTACACCTTC. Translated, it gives CASRWGGSDNYGYTF.

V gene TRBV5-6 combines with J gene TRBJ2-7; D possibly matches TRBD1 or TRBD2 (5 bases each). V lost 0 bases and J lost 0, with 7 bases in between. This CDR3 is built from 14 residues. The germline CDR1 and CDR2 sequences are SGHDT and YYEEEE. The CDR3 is CASSLGGNSYEQYF. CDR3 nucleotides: TGTGCCAGCAGCTTGGGGGGGAACTCCTACGAGCAGTACTTC.

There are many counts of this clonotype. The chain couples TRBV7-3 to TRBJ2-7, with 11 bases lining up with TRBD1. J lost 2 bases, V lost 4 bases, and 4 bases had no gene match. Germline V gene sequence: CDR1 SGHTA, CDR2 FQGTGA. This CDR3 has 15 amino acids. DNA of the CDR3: TGTGCCAGCAGCTACGGGACAGGGGGTACCTACGAGCAGTACTTC. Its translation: CASSYGTGGTYEQYF. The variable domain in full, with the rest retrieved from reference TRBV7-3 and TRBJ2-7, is GAGVSQTPSNKVTEKGKYVELRCDPISGHTALYWYRQSLGQGPEFLIYFQGTGAADDSGLPNDRFFAVRPEGSVSTLKIQRTERGDSAVYLCASSYGTGGTYEQYFGPGTRLTVT.

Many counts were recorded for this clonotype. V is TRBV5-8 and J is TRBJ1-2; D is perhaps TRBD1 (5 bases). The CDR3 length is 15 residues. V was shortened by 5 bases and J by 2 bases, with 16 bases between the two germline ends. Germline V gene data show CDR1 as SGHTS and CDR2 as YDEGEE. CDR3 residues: CASRPPGPGNYGYTF. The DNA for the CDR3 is TGTGCCAGCAGGCCACCGGGACCGGGGAACTATGGCTACACCTTC.

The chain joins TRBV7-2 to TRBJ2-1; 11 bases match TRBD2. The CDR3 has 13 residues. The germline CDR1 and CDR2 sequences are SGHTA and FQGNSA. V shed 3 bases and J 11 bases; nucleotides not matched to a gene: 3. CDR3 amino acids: CASSFGTSGKQFF. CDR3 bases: TGTGCCAGCAGCTTCGGGACTAGCGGTAAGCAGTTCTTC.

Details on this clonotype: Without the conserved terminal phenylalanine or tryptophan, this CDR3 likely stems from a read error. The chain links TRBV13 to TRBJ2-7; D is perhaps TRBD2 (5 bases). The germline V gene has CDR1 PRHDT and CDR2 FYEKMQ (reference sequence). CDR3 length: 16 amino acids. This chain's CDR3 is CASSHGRGGGSYEQYL. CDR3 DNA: TGCGCCAGCAGCCACGGCCGGGGTGGCGGCTCCTACGAGCAGTACCTC.